Each of the 23 T cell receptor beta chains below was sequenced from the same sample in a study of CD8+CD57+ T cells in acquired aplastic anemia. According to the study, genomic DNA was the template for TCR beta VDJ and CDR3 profiling. One entry per CDR3 protein, called by TCRdb with MiXCR from the reads. Of 250,000 to 300,000 distinct CDR3 sequences in the sample, about three fifths were seen once. Only patients with CD8+CD57+ cell expansion on flow cytometry were chosen for sequencing. Sequencing input: sorted CD4+, CD8+, or CD8+CD57+ T cells (not recorded which) from PBMCs. These receptors all stem from a human donor with aplastic anemia.

This clonotype appeared a few times. The rearrangement uses TRBV7-9 and TRBJ2-1; D is possibly TRBD2 (6 bases). Per germline, CDR1 SEHNR and CDR2 FQNEAQ (reference sequence). CDR3 length: 13 residues. V gave up 7 bases and J gave up 3 bases, with 10 bases separating them. The CDR3 sequence is CASTGSGYNEQFF. The CDR3 DNA is TGTGCCAGCACCGGGAGCGGCTACAATGAGCAGTTCTTC.

Concerning this clonotype itself: Its ends do not fully match the called genes, so a read error is possible. V is TRBV20-1 and J is TRBJ1-2, with no clear D. This CDR3 region has 11 residues. Germline lookup yields CDR1 DFQATT and CDR2 SNEGSKA (reference sequence). The chain's CDR3 is CSTKRNNGYTF. The CDR3 nucleotides are TGCAGTACTAAACGTAACAATGGCTACACCTTC.

This clonotype was counted once. J is TRBJ2-5 and V is TRBV5-1; D not certain. TRBJ2-7 explains the end of the DNA better; the J call may be wrong. The CDR3 sequence is 18 residues long. Germline V CDR1 and CDR2: SGHRS, YFSETQ. The CDR3 bases are TGCGCCAGCAGCTTGGGCTTCGTGGGCGTCGGCGGTTCCTACGAGCAGTACTTC. This encodes CASSLGFVGVGGSYEQYF.

This clonotype was recorded many times. The rearrangement joins TRBV6-1 to TRBJ1-2; no firm D call. This CDR3 is built from 11 residues. Germline V CDR1 and CDR2: MNHNS, SASEGT. Trimming stripped 10 bases from V and 5 bases from J, with 11 bases between. This CDR3 is CATQQGYGYTF. For the CDR3, the DNA is TGTGCCACCCAGCAAGGGTATGGCTACACCTTC.

The V and J genes are TRBV6-6 and TRBJ1-2; tentative D call: TRBD1 (6 bases). Deletions cut 8 bases from V and 8 bases from J, with 15 bases between. Looked up from germline, CDR1 is MNHNY and CDR2 is SVGAGI (reference sequence). This CDR3 is 12 amino acids long. This chain's CDR3 is CASQGPVGGYTF. CDR3 nucleotide sequence: TGTGCCAGCCAGGGGCCGGTGGGCGGCTACACCTTC.

The sample holds a few counts of this clonotype. The V call is TRBV2, the J call TRBJ2-7, with 7 bases identical to TRBD1. The CDR3 runs to 16 residues. Germline V gene sequence: CDR1 SNHLY, CDR2 FYNNEI. Trimming at V came to 8 bases and at J to 2 bases, leaving 15 bases not matched to a gene. CDR3 sequence: CASRDRGVSSTYEQYF. The CDR3 DNA reads as TGTGCCAGCCGGGACAGAGGGGTATCATCCACCTACGAGCAGTACTTC.

CDR3 DNA: TGTGCCAGTAGTCGGACTCCGGGCACCGGGGAGCTGTTTTTT. Translation gives CASSRTPGTGELFF. This rearrangement joins TRBV19 to TRBJ2-2; D perhaps matches TRBD2 (5 bases). The CDR3 covers 14 residues. Trimming pared 5 bases from V and 4 bases from J, leaving 11 bases between. In germline, CDR1 is LNHDA, CDR2 SQIVND (reference sequence).

This chain uses TRBV5-1 with TRBJ2-1; weak D call: TRBD2 (6 bases). Germline loops: CDR1 SGHRS, CDR2 YFSETQ. V was trimmed by 4 bases and J by 3 bases, leaving 14 bases between them. CDR3 size: 15 residues. CDR3 bases: TGCGCCAGCAGCCGCCAAGGAGGGGACTACAATGAGCAGTTCTTC. Protein sequence: CASSRQGGDYNEQFF.

The J gene is TRBJ2-7, the V gene TRBV7-7; TRBD1 agrees at 8 bases. The V and J ends lost 3 bases and 2 bases, in that order; junction bases with no gene match: 18. The CDR3 is made up of 19 amino acids. Germline lookup yields CDR1 SSHAT and CDR2 FNYEAQ (reference sequence). In DNA form, the CDR3 reads TGTGCCAGCAGCTTCCGGACAGGGACACTCCTGGTAGAAACCTACGAGCAGTACTTC. Encoded protein: CASSFRTGTLLVETYEQYF.

This clonotype was observed once. The chain employs TRBV28 and TRBJ1-2, with 9 bases lining up with TRBD1. The CDR3 is made up of 18 amino acids. Germline V gene data show CDR1 as MDHEN and CDR2 as SYDVKM. V lost 3 bases and J lost 4; bases outside the gene matches: 15. The CDR3 loop is CASSFPGQGFLSFYGYTF. The CDR3 DNA sequence: TGTGCCAGCAGTTTTCCGGGACAGGGATTCTTGAGCTTCTATGGCTACACCTTC.

V gene TRBV29-1 combines with J gene TRBJ2-7, with 7 bases identical to TRBD2. Germline V gives CDR1 SQVTM, CDR2 ANQGSEA. This CDR3 region has 14 residues. V gave up 6 bases and J gave up 3 bases; unmatched junction bases: 11. This CDR3 is CSVEGLAASYEQYF. CDR3 nucleotides: TGCAGCGTCGAGGGGCTAGCGGCGAGCTACGAGCAGTACTTC.

Points on this clonotype: A much larger clone lies one base from this, so it may be a read error. V usage is TRBV12-5 and J usage is TRBJ2-2; 8 nucleotides match TRBD1. The V gene's germline CDR1 is LGHNT and CDR2 FRNRAP. V lost 0 bases, J lost 6 bases, and 9 bases stayed unmatched. CDR3 length: 17 amino acids. CDR3 amino acids: CASGLVLRTGWPGELFF. CDR3 nucleotides: TGTGCTAGTGGTTTGGTACTGAGGACAGGGTGGCCCGGGGAGCTGTTTTTT.

This chain connects TRBV10-3 to TRBJ2-1; unclear D gene. In germline, CDR1 is ENHRY, CDR2 SYGVKD. The CDR3 totals 14 residues. The germline V and J ends were trimmed by 4 bases and 4 bases, with 11 bases remaining between them. The CDR3 region has the DNA TGTGCCATCAGTGCAGGCCTGGAGTACAATGAGCAGTTCTTC. Protein sequence: CAISAGLEYNEQFF.

This rearrangement joins TRBV12-3 or TRBV12-4 to TRBJ2-1, with D perhaps matching TRBD2 (7 bases). V lost 3 bases and J 5 bases, leaving 17 bases between the germline ends. The CDR3 loop spans 16 amino acids. DNA for the CDR3: TGTGCCAGCAGTTTGTGGGGGGGCCATGGGAACAATGAGCAGTTCTTC. It codes for CASSLWGGHGNNEQFF.

The V call is TRBV2, the J call TRBJ1-1, with D hard to call. The CDR3 extends over 12 amino acids. Germline loops: CDR1 SNHLY, CDR2 FYNNEI. V gave up 6 bases and J gave up 7 bases, with 12 bases separating them. CDR3 sequence reads: CASRFGSDEAFF. The CDR3 nucleotides are TGTGCCAGCAGGTTTGGGAGTGATGAAGCTTTCTTT.

This clonotype was detected many times. The chain joins TRBV5-5 to TRBJ1-2; D not certain. CDR1 SGHKS and CDR2 YYEKEE come from the germline V gene (reference sequence). The CDR3 totals 14 residues. V lost 3 bases and J lost 2, with 11 bases in between. The CDR3 region is CASSSSTENYGYTF. Here the CDR3 DNA reads TGTGCCAGCAGCTCGTCTACAGAGAACTATGGCTACACCTTC.

V usage is TRBV2 and J usage is TRBJ2-2, with 7 nucleotides matching TRBD2. The CDR3 length is 14 residues. The ends lost 6 bases at V and 3 bases at J; junction bases unmatched: 4. The germline V gene encodes CDR1 SNHLY and CDR2 FYNNEI. As DNA, the CDR3 is TGTGCCAGCAGCTTGCGGGGGTACACCGGGGAGCTGTTTTTT. Amino acids: CASSLRGYTGELFF. The variable domain in full, with the rest retrieved from reference TRBV2 and TRBJ2-2, is EPEVTQTPSHQVTQMGQEVILRCVPISNHLYFYWYRQILGQKVEFLVSFYNNEISEKSEIFDDQFSVERPDGSNFTLKIRSTKLEDSAMYFCASSLRGYTGELFFGEGSRLTVL.

Concerning this clonotype: With a much larger clone just one base away, this may be a read error. This chain joins TRBV7-9 and TRBJ1-5; D not certain. CDR3 length: 13 residues. Between the trimmed V and J ends, which lost 5 bases and 9 bases, there was a span of 14 bases. CDR1 is SEHNR and CDR2 is FQNEAQ in the germline V gene (reference sequence). The CDR3 sequence: CASSQGLGRPQHF. In DNA, the CDR3 is TGTGCCAGCAGCCAAGGATTGGGTCGGCCCCAGCATTTT.

This clonotype was recorded a few times. V is TRBV29-1 and J is TRBJ1-5; a weak D match, TRBD1 (5 bases). CDR1 SQVTM and CDR2 ANQGSEA come from the germline V gene. The CDR3 is 12 amino acids. The V end lost 7 bases, the J end lost 2 bases, and 9 bases lay between the germline ends. This CDR3 is CSAGDGNQPQHF. CDR3 sequence (DNA): TGCAGCGCCGGGGACGGCAATCAGCCCCAGCATTTT.

Ten or more counts support this clonotype. V is TRBV10-3 and J is TRBJ2-3, with 8 bases fitting TRBD2. Germline-derived CDR1 and CDR2 are ENHRY and SYGVKD. V gave up 8 bases and J gave up 0 bases; unmatched junction bases: 4. The CDR3 extends over 14 amino acids. In DNA, the CDR3 is TGTGCCATCGGACTAGCAGAAAGCACAGATACGCAGTATTTT. Residues: CAIGLAESTDTQYF.

This clonotype was detected ten times or more. This sequence joins TRBV3-1 and TRBJ2-3; 8 bases map to TRBD2. Per germline, CDR1 LGHDT and CDR2 YNNKEL (reference sequence). Trimming took 6 bases from V and 1 from J; bases not matched to a gene: 3. The CDR3 has 14 amino acids. CDR3 protein: CASRRRGGTDTQYF. The CDR3 coding sequence is TGTGCCAGCAGGAGGCGGGGGGGCACAGATACGCAGTATTTT.

The rearrangement uses TRBV7-2 and TRBJ2-5; D is possibly TRBD2 (6 bases). CDR1 SGHTA and CDR2 FQGNSA come from the germline V gene. Trimming took 8 bases from V and 5 from J, leaving 21 bases between them. The CDR3 length is 15 residues. The DNA of the CDR3 is TGTGCCAGCTCACCCACCTACGGGGGAGGCGAGACCCAGTACTTC. Amino acids: CASSPTYGGGETQYF.

This chain uses TRBV7-9 with TRBJ1-1, with no clear D. Trimming took 2 bases from V and 8 from J, leaving 6 bases between them. Per the germline V gene, CDR1 is SEHNR and CDR2 is FQNEAQ (reference sequence). CDR3 length: 11 amino acids. In DNA, the CDR3 is TGTGCCAGCAGCTTAAATGGGGAAGCTTTCTTT. Translated: CASSLNGEAFF.